These 3 T cell receptor beta chains came from one sample sequenced in a study of T-cell memory formation after mild COVID-19. TCRdb fed the 5' RACE reads into MiXCR, producing one record per CDR3 protein. The sample records 100,000 to 150,000 distinct CDR3 sequences, approximately 5.9% being singletons. Material for sequencing was PBMCs or a T cell subset sorted from them (not recorded which). The receptors originated from an adult woman who had mild COVID-19 (a few samples of this study predate the infection). Cell type and time point are not known.

The table lists this clonotype with many counts. The V call is TRBV3-1, the J call TRBJ2-2; the match to TRBD2 covers 9 bases. Germline V CDR1 and CDR2: LGHDT, YNNKEL (reference sequence). V shed 1 base and J 8 bases; nucleotides not matched to a gene: 11. The CDR3 contains 17 residues. CDR3 in amino acids: CASSQVGLAPGVGELFF. The CDR3 bases are TGTGCCAGCAGCCAAGTGGGACTAGCCCCCGGTGTAGGGGAGCTGTTTTTT.

This clonotype was seen many times. V is TRBV7-9 and J is TRBJ2-1, with D unresolved. CDR1 and CDR2 (germline): SEHNR, FQNEAQ (reference sequence). The CDR3 loop spans 14 amino acids. Deletions cut 3 bases from V and 8 bases from J, with 14 bases between. DNA of the CDR3: TGTGCCAGCAGCTTCCGTGGGCTCGGTGATGAGCAGTTCTTC. This gives the protein CASSFRGLGDEQFF. Complete variable domain (other parts from reference TRBV7-9 and TRBJ2-1): DTGVSQNPRHKITKRGQNVTFRCDPISEHNRLYWYRQTLGQGPEFLTYFQNEAQLEKSRLLSDRFSAERPKGSFSTLEIQRTEQGDSAMYLCASSFRGLGDEQFFGPGTRLTVL.

Ten or more counts support this clonotype. The V gene is TRBV20-1, the J gene TRBJ2-1; the match to TRBD2 covers 10 bases. Germline CDR1 is DFQATT and CDR2 is SNEGSKA (reference sequence). V trimming: 5 bases; J trimming: 6 bases; junction bases outside the gene matches: 7. The CDR3 is 14 residues long. Here the CDR3 DNA reads TGCAGTGCTTCTAGCGGGAGTTTGCGCAATGAGCAGTTCTTC. It yields the protein CSASSGSLRNEQFF.